These 29 T cell receptor beta chains were sequenced from one sample in a study of identical twins. TCRdb itself ran the 5' RACE reads through MiXCR, one entry per CDR3 protein. The table lists hundreds of thousands of distinct CDR3 sequences, around 6% of them singletons. What was sequenced was naive T cells sorted from blood. The origin of the receptors is a man aged 18 to 35 in good health.

The table lists this clonotype with many counts. The chain recombines TRBV6-1 with TRBJ1-1; D may be TRBD1 (5 bases). This CDR3 has 13 amino acids. V was cut by 6 bases and J by 0 bases, with 8 bases left in between. Germline V gene data show CDR1 as MNHNS and CDR2 as SASEGT. The CDR3 loop is CASRRQLNTEAFF. As DNA, the CDR3 is TGTGCCAGCAGACGACAGTTGAACACTGAAGCTTTCTTT.

V gene TRBV28 combines with J gene TRBJ1-5, with a possible D match to TRBD1 (5 bases). The CDR3 loop spans 14 amino acids. V was cut by 5 bases and J by 9 bases, with 17 bases left in between. From germline, CDR1 is MDHEN and CDR2 SYDVKM. CDR3 amino acids: CASSLRGHSRPQHF. The CDR3, as DNA: TGTGCCAGCAGTCTCCGGGGCCATTCCCGGCCCCAGCATTTT.

The rearrangement uses TRBV5-6 and TRBJ1-2; no clear D gene. The V gene's germline CDR1 is SGHDT and CDR2 YYEEEE. V was pared by 4 bases and J by 2 bases, with 9 bases between. This CDR3 is built from 13 residues. CDR3 DNA: TGTGCCAGCAGCGATGGACCGAACTATGGCTACACCTTC. This encodes CASSDGPNYGYTF.

The chain is built from TRBV9 and TRBJ2-3; D is unclear. Germline CDR1 and CDR2: SGDLS and YYNGEE. The CDR3 covers 13 residues. With 2 bases removed from V and 6 bases from J, the gap between germline ends came to 10 bases. DNA of the CDR3: TGTGCCAGCAGCGTCCGACTGGGGGATACGCAGTATTTT. This codes for CASSVRLGDTQYF. Full variable domain (missing parts from reference TRBV9 and TRBJ2-3): DSGVTQTPKHLITATGQRVTLRCSPRSGDLSVYWYQQSLDQGLQFLIQYYNGEERAKGNILERFSAQQFPDLHSELNLSSLELGDSALYFCASSVRLGDTQYFGPGTRLTVL.

This clonotype was counted between two and nine times. The chain is built from TRBV7-2 and TRBJ1-1; the D is unclear. Between the trimmed V and J ends, which lost 3 bases and 3 bases, there was a span of 8 bases. The germline gives CDR1 SGHTA, CDR2 FQGNSA. The CDR3 is 13 residues long. The CDR3 here is CASSFLSDTEAFF. Here the CDR3 DNA reads TGTGCCAGCAGCTTTCTCAGCGACACTGAAGCTTTCTTT.

This clonotype was observed many times. The chain links TRBV27 to TRBJ1-1; the D gene is possibly TRBD1 (6 bases). The V and J ends lost 5 bases and 0 bases respectively, with 13 bases between them. The germline CDR1 and CDR2 sequences are MNHEY and SMNVEV (reference sequence). The length of the CDR3 is 15 residues. CDR3 nucleotide sequence: TGTGCCAGCAGTGTCTGGGGGCGAGTGAACACTGAAGCTTTCTTT. It is translated as CASSVWGRVNTEAFF.

This clonotype was seen repeatedly, ten times or more. This rearrangement joins TRBV28 to TRBJ1-1; the D gene is possibly TRBD1 (5 bases). Germline CDR1 and CDR2: MDHEN and SYDVKM. Trimming pared 11 bases from V and 3 bases from J, leaving 16 bases between. CDR3 length: 13 residues. DNA for the CDR3: TGTGCCGCGATACGGGGGATCGACACTGAAGCTTTCTTT. Translation gives CAAIRGIDTEAFF.

The gene calls are TRBV3-1 and TRBJ2-3; 7 bases map to TRBD2. The V gene end was trimmed by 1 base and the J gene end by 4 bases; junction bases not matched to a gene: 5. The germline gives CDR1 LGHDT, CDR2 YNNKEL (reference sequence). The CDR3 is made up of 15 amino acids. The CDR3 DNA follows: TGTGCCAGCAGCCAAGGACTAGCCTCCCCAGATACGCAGTATTTT. Translation gives CASSQGLASPDTQYF.

This clonotype was observed many times. The CDR3 loop reads CASSPGLAGSADTQYF. In nucleotides, the CDR3 is TGCGCCAGCAGCCCCGGACTAGCGGGATCCGCAGATACGCAGTATTTT. This chain connects TRBV5-1 to TRBJ2-3; 12 nucleotides agree with TRBD2. The V segment lost 4 bases and the J segment 4 bases; nucleotides outside the gene matches: 7. The length of the CDR3 is 16 residues. Germline V gene sequence: CDR1 SGHRS, CDR2 YFSETQ.

Only a few counts were recorded for this clonotype. The V gene is TRBV15, the J gene TRBJ2-7; D might be TRBD1 (5 bases). This CDR3 spans 13 amino acids. Germline V gives CDR1 LNHNV, CDR2 YYDKDF (reference sequence). Trimming left V 9 bases short and J 4 bases short, with 16 bases between. CDR3 sequence (DNA): TGTGCCACAACCCAGGGCCCCCAGTACGAGCAGTACTTC. This gives the protein CATTQGPQYEQYF.

This clonotype has only a few counts. J is TRBJ1-4 and V is TRBV21-1. TRBV21-1 is recorded as a pseudogene. The CDR3 consists of 11 residues. As DNA, the CDR3 is TGTGCTGGGCTTACTAATGAAAAACTGTTTTTT. This encodes CAGLTNEKLFF.

The gene calls are TRBV29-1 and TRBJ2-5; tentatively, D is TRBD1 (5 bases). V lost 3 bases and J 4 bases, leaving 12 bases between the germline ends. CDR1 is SQVTM and CDR2 is ANQGSEA in the germline V gene. CDR3 length equals 13 residues. DNA of the CDR3: TGCAGCGTTGACTTAACAGGCGGAGAGACCCAGTACTTC. Its translation is CSVDLTGGETQYF.

This clonotype was observed a few times. V usage is TRBV20-1 and J usage is TRBJ2-7; D perhaps matches TRBD1 (6 bases). CDR1 DFQATT and CDR2 SNEGSKA come from the germline V gene (reference sequence). This CDR3 spans 14 amino acids. Trimming took off 6 bases at V and 3 bases at J, with 18 bases between the two ends. CDR3 in DNA: TGCAGTGCACCCAGCCCGGACAGAAACTACGAGCAGTACTTC. Residues: CSAPSPDRNYEQYF.

The sample holds many counts of this clonotype. This chain connects TRBV25-1 to TRBJ2-7; 12 bases are a match to TRBD2. The V gene's germline CDR1 is MGHDK and CDR2 SYGVNS. This CDR3 comprises 16 residues. The V and J ends lost 1 base and 5 bases, in that order; junction bases with no gene match: 6. In DNA form, the CDR3 reads TGTGCCAGCAGTGAATGTCGACTAGCGGGAGCTCACGAGCAGTACGTC. It translates to CASSECRLAGAHEQYV.

A few counts support this clonotype. The chain joins TRBV20-1 to TRBJ2-5; 10 nucleotides agree with TRBD2. The ends lost 5 bases at V and 4 bases at J; junction bases unmatched: 10. Looked up from germline, CDR1 is DFQATT and CDR2 is SNEGSKA (reference sequence). The CDR3 contains 15 residues. CDR3 nucleotides: TGCAGTGCTCTTGGGACTAGCGTTACCCCAGAGACCCAGTACTTC. Translating it yields CSALGTSVTPETQYF.

In this sample, this clonotype turned up a few times. The CDR3 coding sequence is TGTGCCTCCCATTCCCAGGAGGGTTCTGGGGCCAACGTCCTGACTTTC. Translating gives CASHSQEGSGANVLTF. The chain combines TRBV30 with TRBJ2-6; D may be TRBD2 (6 bases). The germline CDR1 and CDR2 sequences are GTSNPN and SVGIG (reference sequence). CDR3 length: 16 residues. Between the trimmed V and J ends, which lost 7 bases and 1 base, there was a span of 17 bases.

This clonotype showed up many times. The rearrangement joins TRBV20-1 to TRBJ1-4; 11 bases map to TRBD1. V lost 5 bases to trimming and J lost 0 bases; unmatched junction nucleotides: 8. The CDR3 runs to 17 residues. CDR1 is DFQATT and CDR2 is SNEGSKA in the germline V gene (reference sequence). CDR3: CSALARDRGSTNEKLFF. For the CDR3, the DNA is TGCAGTGCTTTAGCAAGGGACAGGGGGTCAACTAATGAAAAACTGTTTTTT.

The sample holds many counts of this clonotype. The rearrangement uses TRBV15 and TRBJ2-3; D may correspond to TRBD1 or TRBD2 (5 bases each). V was shortened by 11 bases and J by 1 base, with 19 bases between the two germline ends. CDR3 length equals 15 residues. CDR1 is LNHNV and CDR2 is YYDKDF in the germline V gene (reference sequence). The CDR3 nucleotides read TGTGCCTCCTCCACTGGGGGATGGGGCACAGATACGCAGTATTTT. It translates to CASSTGGWGTDTQYF.

By share, this clonotype ranks as medium-sized. DNA of the CDR3: TGTGCCAGCAGTTTTCATCAAAGCACAGATACGCAGTATTTT. Amino acid sequence: CASSFHQSTDTQYF. V is TRBV12-3 or TRBV12-4 and J is TRBJ2-3; D ambiguous. Trimming removed 3 bases from V and 0 bases from J, with 7 bases in between. CDR3 length equals 14 residues.

This clonotype has at least ten counts. The chain carries TRBV5-1 and TRBJ1-1; 7 positions match TRBD1. The length of the CDR3 is 12 residues. Germline V gives CDR1 SGHRS, CDR2 YFSETQ. With 4 bases clipped from V and 4 bases from J, the junction kept 1 base outside the gene matches. In nucleotides, the CDR3 is TGCGCCAGCAGCACAGGGGTCACTGAAGCTTTCTTT. Translation gives CASSTGVTEAFF.

This clonotype showed up many times. CDR3 protein: CAIRRGTANTGELFF. CDR3 nucleotide sequence: TGTGCCATCAGGAGGGGGACGGCGAACACCGGGGAGCTGTTTTTT. This chain connects TRBV10-3 to TRBJ2-2; maybe TRBD1 (6 bases). The length of the CDR3 is 15 residues. Germline assignment: CDR1 ENHRY and CDR2 SYGVKD. V was shortened by 6 bases and J by 0 bases, with 11 bases between the two germline ends.

This clonotype was detected only a few times. The rearrangement joins TRBV18 to TRBJ2-3, with D maybe TRBD2 (6 bases). The V gene's germline CDR1 is KGHSH and CDR2 LQKENI. This CDR3 contains 13 residues. Trimming took off 9 bases at V and 2 bases at J, with 12 bases between the two ends. CDR3 residues: CASLGSPTDTQYF. The CDR3 nucleotides read TGTGCCAGTCTCGGGAGCCCCACAGATACGCAGTATTTT.

This rearrangement joins TRBV27 to TRBJ2-3; D is undetermined. The germline CDR1 and CDR2 sequences are MNHEY and SMNVEV (reference sequence). V was shortened by 2 bases and J by 4 bases, with 7 bases between the two germline ends. The CDR3 loop spans 13 amino acids. The DNA of the CDR3 is TGTGCCAGCAGTTTAACGGAATCAGATACGCAGTATTTT. Translation gives CASSLTESDTQYF.

This clonotype was seen ten or more times. This chain links TRBV7-8 with TRBJ2-1; 7 nucleotides match TRBD2. The CDR3 runs 16 residues. Losses at the gene ends were 6 bases for V and 4 bases for J; bases not matched to a gene: 12. Germline V gene data show CDR1 as SGHVS and CDR2 as FQNEAQ. CDR3 nucleotides: TGTGCCAGCAGACATCGACTAGCCGGTGTTTACAATGAGCAGTTCTTC. Translating gives CASRHRLAGVYNEQFF.

The sample holds many counts of this clonotype. The chain carries TRBV12-3 or TRBV12-4 and TRBJ2-1; D uncertain. CDR3 length: 11 residues. The V gene lost 1 base and the J gene lost 10 bases, with 5 bases spanning the gap. This chain's CDR3 is CASSLELEQFF. CDR3 sequence (DNA): TGTGCCAGCAGTTTAGAACTGGAGCAGTTCTTC.

This clonotype has at least ten counts. The rearrangement joins TRBV2 to TRBJ2-5; D may be TRBD1 (5 bases). Germline V lookup: CDR1 SNHLY, CDR2 FYNNEI. This CDR3 is built from 15 residues. Trimming removed 7 bases from V and 5 bases from J, with 20 bases in between. CDR3 in DNA: TGTGCCAGCACCGATTGGGGCCCCCTAGGGGAGACCCAGTACTTC. Its translation is CASTDWGPLGETQYF.

This clonotype occurred a few times. For the CDR3, the DNA is TGTGCCAGCAGCCGCACAACTAATGAAAAACTGTTTTTT. Translation: CASSRTTNEKLFF. The chain employs TRBV11-2 and TRBJ1-4; D gene unclear. The germline gives CDR1 SGHAT, CDR2 FQNNGV. Trimming removed 5 bases at V and 0 bases at J, with 4 bases between. The CDR3 spans 13 residues.

This clonotype was seen repeatedly, ten times or more. The chain uses TRBV6-2 or TRBV6-3 and TRBJ2-1; the D call may be TRBD1 or TRBD2 (6 bases each). CDR1 and CDR2 (germline): MNHEY, SVGEGT. Trimming took 1 base from V and 4 from J, leaving 14 bases between them. This CDR3 region has 16 residues. The CDR3 region is CASSYWGRDPYNEQFF. In DNA form, the CDR3 reads TGTGCCAGCAGTTACTGGGGGCGGGATCCATACAATGAGCAGTTCTTC.

The V and J genes are TRBV5-1 and TRBJ2-1, with D perhaps assigned TRBD1 or TRBD2 (5 bases each). V was cut by 1 base and J by 6 bases, with 23 bases left in between. Germline loops: CDR1 SGHRS, CDR2 YFSETQ. The CDR3 length is 18 residues. The DNA for the CDR3 is TGCGCCAGCAGCTTGAAAGGGGCCGCCGGGGACCTCGGCAATGAGCAGTTCTTC. It yields the protein CASSLKGAAGDLGNEQFF.